This TCR beta chain was sequenced in a study of T cells in Graves' hyperthyroidism and ophthalmopathy. Amplification targeted TCR beta CDR3 regions from RNA transcripts. Using the HTBI primer set, a first-round RT-PCR was run on the TCR CDR3. Via MiXCR, TCRdb re-called the multiplex PCR reads, giving one row per CDR3 protein. The sample records a few hundred thousand distinct CDR3 sequences, about 19% being singletons. This clonotype was counted between two and nine times. Its antigen is not identified. General study points: Most thyroid clonotypes with frequency above 0.001 were detected in blood.

CDR3 size: 15 residues. V was trimmed by 6 bases and J by 3 bases, leaving 18 bases between them. Per the germline V gene, CDR1 is DFQATT and CDR2 is SNEGSKA (reference sequence). The chain has TRBV20-1 and TRBJ1-5; maybe TRBD1 (6 bases). The sequenced sample consisted of blood. The sequence was obtained from a woman aged 18-35 years with Graves' hyperthyroidism. The CDR3 nucleotides are TGCAGTGCCCCACCGACAGGAGCTCTCAATCAGCCCCAGCATTTT. Encoded protein: CSAPPTGALNQPQHF.